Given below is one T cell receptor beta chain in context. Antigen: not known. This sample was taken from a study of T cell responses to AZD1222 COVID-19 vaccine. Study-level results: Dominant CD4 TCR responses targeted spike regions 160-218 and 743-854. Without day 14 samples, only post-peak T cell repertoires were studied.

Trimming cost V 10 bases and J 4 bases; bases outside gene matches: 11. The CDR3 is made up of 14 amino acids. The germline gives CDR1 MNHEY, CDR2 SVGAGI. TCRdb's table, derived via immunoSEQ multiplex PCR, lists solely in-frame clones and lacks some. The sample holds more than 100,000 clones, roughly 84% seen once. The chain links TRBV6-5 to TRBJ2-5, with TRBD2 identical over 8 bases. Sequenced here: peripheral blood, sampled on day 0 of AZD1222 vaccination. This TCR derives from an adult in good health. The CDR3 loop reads CATTRGVGGETQYF. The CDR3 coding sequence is TGTGCCACTACGCGGGGGGTAGGTGGAGAGACCCAGTACTTC.